The 31 T cell receptor beta chains reported below all come from one sample, sequenced in a study of blood T cell repertoires in COVID-19. The data were produced by immunoSEQ multiplex PCR, yet TCRdb's version contains in-frame clones alone and is incomplete. The repertoire holds over 250,000 clones, with around nine tenths as singletons. Sequenced input: PBMCs or T cells enriched from blood (not recorded which). The source of these receptors is a man aged 40-55 years who had recovered from COVID-19.

This rearrangement joins TRBV19 to TRBJ1-2; TRBD1 matches at 7 bases. V was pared by 5 bases and J by 4 bases, with 13 bases of the junction left unmatched. The germline V gene has CDR1 LNHDA and CDR2 SQIVND (reference sequence). This CDR3 has 16 residues. CDR3 sequence (DNA): TGTGCCAGTAGTCTCCTGGCAAACAGGGACAGCTATGGCTACACCTTC. Amino acids: CASSLLANRDSYGYTF.

CDR3 in amino acids: CASSLALAKLFF. The CDR3, as DNA: TGTGCCAGCAGTTTAGCGCTGGCAAAACTGTTTTTT. The chain employs TRBV12-3 or TRBV12-4 and TRBJ1-4; D remains ambiguous. Deletions cut 0 bases from V and 10 bases from J, with 6 bases between. The CDR3 is 12 residues long.

The rearrangement links TRBV3-1 (or the pseudogene TRBV3-2) to TRBJ1-3; D remains ambiguous. The V end lost 4 bases, the J end lost 0 bases, and 4 bases lay between the germline ends. The CDR3 covers 13 residues. From germline, CDR1 is LGHDT and CDR2 YNNKEL (reference sequence). CDR3 sequence reads: CASSPNSGNTIYF. The CDR3 DNA is TGTGCCAGCAGCCCCAACTCTGGAAACACCATATATTTT.

The CDR3 here is CASSWAGQYYEQYF. CDR3 nucleotides: TGTGCCAGCAGCTGGGCGGGCCAATACTACGAGCAGTACTTC. This rearrangement joins TRBV7-8 to TRBJ2-7; maybe TRBD2 (5 bases). V was cut by 4 bases and J by 3 bases, with 13 bases left in between. The germline V gene encodes CDR1 SGHVS and CDR2 FQNEAQ. The CDR3 contains 14 residues.

The chain links TRBV7-2 to TRBJ2-5, with D perhaps TRBD1 (6 bases). CDR3 size: 16 residues. Deletions cut 1 base from V and 5 bases from J, with 17 bases between. Looked up from germline, CDR1 is SGHTA and CDR2 is FQGNSA. This CDR3 is CASSLGHRDIRETQYF. In DNA form, the CDR3 reads TGTGCCAGCAGCTTAGGGCACAGGGACATACGGGAGACCCAGTACTTC.

This chain links TRBV10-3 with TRBJ2-7; 8 bases align to TRBD2. Germline V gene lookup returns CDR1 ENHRY and CDR2 SYGVKD. The CDR3 totals 15 residues. J gave up 3 bases and V 4 bases, and 8 bases lay outside the gene matches. The CDR3 DNA sequence: TGTGCCATCAGTGCAGGAGCGGGAGTACGCTACGAGCAGTACTTC. The encoded protein is CAISAGAGVRYEQYF.

This clone has a handful of counts. The rearrangement uses TRBV27 and TRBJ2-7; D ambiguous. Germline loops: CDR1 MNHEY, CDR2 SMNVEV (reference sequence). Trimming stripped 2 bases from V and 5 bases from J, with 13 bases between. The CDR3 is made up of 14 amino acids. Here the CDR3 reads CASSLRDGADEQYF. For the CDR3, the DNA is TGTGCCAGCAGTTTAAGAGACGGAGCAGACGAGCAGTACTTC.

J is TRBJ1-5 and V is TRBV27; 9 bases align to TRBD1. Unmatched junction bases numbered 12, after V lost 5 bases and J lost 4 bases. The germline V gene encodes CDR1 MNHEY and CDR2 SMNVEV (reference sequence). The CDR3 contains 17 residues. CDR3 nucleotides: TGTGCCAGCAGTCCAGCACAGGGGGCTAGAAGGAATCAGCCCCAGCATTTT. Amino acids: CASSPAQGARRNQPQHF.

The CDR3 DNA reads TGTGCCAGCAGCGCCCGGACTAGCGGGGGTACCGGGGAGCTGTTTTTT. Amino acid sequence: CASSARTSGGTGELFF. The chain carries TRBV9 and TRBJ2-2; 13 positions agree with TRBD2. The CDR3 length is 16 residues. Unmatched junction bases numbered 4, after V lost 3 bases and J lost 5 bases. CDR1 SGDLS and CDR2 YYNGEE come from the germline V gene.

This clone was seen once. The chain couples TRBV25-1 to TRBJ2-7, with D possibly matching TRBD2 (5 bases). The CDR3 totals 14 residues. V gave up 2 bases and J gave up 3 bases, with 11 bases separating them. Germline V gene lookup returns CDR1 MGHDK and CDR2 SYGVNS. The CDR3 region is CASSEAGGGYEQYF. CDR3 bases: TGTGCCAGCAGTGAAGCCGGCGGAGGCTACGAGCAGTACTTC.

The chain couples TRBV27 to TRBJ2-3, with 11 bases lining up with TRBD2. The CDR3 has 18 amino acids. With 8 bases clipped from V and 3 bases from J, the junction kept 16 bases outside the gene matches. Germline CDR1 and CDR2: MNHEY and SMNVEV (reference sequence). The DNA for the CDR3 is TGTGCCAGCCTTAAAAGATTTAGCGGGGGGGCCGGGACAGATACGCAGTATTTT. Translated, it gives CASLKRFSGGAGTDTQYF.

This clone showed up just a few times. CDR3 nucleotides: TGTGCCAGCAGCTCCCGGGACACCAGGGATGAGCAGTTCTTC. Its translation: CASSSRDTRDEQFF. The V gene is TRBV5-6, the J gene TRBJ2-1, with D maybe TRBD1 (6 bases). Trimming left V 3 bases short and J 8 bases short, with 15 bases between. Germline V gene sequence: CDR1 SGHDT, CDR2 YYEEEE. CDR3 length: 14 amino acids.

The CDR3, as DNA: TGTGCCAGCAGTTACTCGAGGGTAAACGAGGGCTACACCTTC. Residues: CASSYSRVNEGYTF. The gene calls are TRBV6-5 and TRBJ1-2; no clear D. The CDR3 consists of 14 residues. Trimming took off 0 bases at V and 8 bases at J, with 13 bases between the two ends. Germline V gives CDR1 MNHEY, CDR2 SVGAGI.

This chain connects TRBV6-2 or TRBV6-3 to TRBJ1-6; D is undetermined. Germline loops: CDR1 MNHEY, CDR2 SVGEGT. The V gene lost 4 bases and the J gene lost 8 bases, with 6 bases spanning the gap. This CDR3 is 12 amino acids long. The CDR3 DNA sequence: TGTGCCAGCAGTTTGCGGCATTCACCCCTCCACTTT. Residues: CASSLRHSPLHF.

This clone was detected once. The rearrangement joins TRBV5-1 to TRBJ2-2; 8 positions agree with TRBD1. The CDR3 length is 15 residues. Germline CDR1 SGHRS, CDR2 YFSETQ. V gave up 2 bases and J gave up 6 bases; unmatched junction bases: 6. CDR3 in DNA: TGCGCCAGCAGCTTAATGGACAGGGTCGCCGGGGAGCTGTTTTTT. The encoded protein is CASSLMDRVAGELFF.

The gene calls are TRBV10-3 and TRBJ1-1; a weak D match, TRBD1 (6 bases). Germline values: CDR1 ENHRY, CDR2 SYGVKD. The CDR3 loop spans 14 amino acids. Between the trimmed V and J ends, which lost 8 bases and 4 bases, there was a span of 17 bases. CDR3 amino acids: CAIAGLGASTEAFF. The CDR3 DNA sequence: TGTGCCATCGCCGGTCTGGGGGCGTCCACTGAAGCTTTCTTT.

CDR3 amino acids: CASSLGVASETQYF. In nucleotides, the CDR3 is TGTGCCAGCAGCTTAGGGGTAGCGTCGGAGACCCAGTACTTC. The chain joins TRBV7-2 to TRBJ2-5; tentative D call: TRBD2 (5 bases). The V gene's germline CDR1 is SGHTA and CDR2 FQGNSA. The V end lost 1 base, the J end lost 5 bases, and 11 bases lay between the germline ends. This CDR3 region has 14 residues.

The J gene is TRBJ2-7, the V gene TRBV7-9; D is ambiguous. The germline V and J ends were trimmed by 2 bases and 3 bases, with 2 bases remaining between them. CDR3 length: 11 residues. Germline CDR1 is SEHNR and CDR2 is FQNEAQ (reference sequence). The CDR3 DNA follows: TGTGCCAGCAGCTTACGCTACGAGCAGTACTTC. Translation gives CASSLRYEQYF. Supplemented by reference TRBV7-9 and TRBJ2-7, the full variable domain reads DTGVSQNPRHKITKRGQNVTFRCDPISEHNRLYWYRQTLGQGPEFLTYFQNEAQLEKSRLLSDRFSAERPKGSFSTLEIQRTEQGDSAMYLCASSLRYEQYFGPGTRLTVT.

This sequence joins TRBV7-3 and TRBJ2-2, with TRBD1 matching 9 bases. With V trimmed by 4 bases and J by 5 bases, 8 bases remained unmatched. The germline CDR1 and CDR2 sequences are SGHTA and FQGTGA. This CDR3 spans 16 amino acids. As DNA, the CDR3 is TGTGCCAGCAGCTCCCCCCGAGGACAGGGGACCGGGGAGCTGTTTTTT. Translation gives CASSSPRGQGTGELFF. The full variable domain, its missing parts supplied by reference TRBV7-3 and TRBJ2-2, is GAGVSQTPSNKVTEKGKYVELRCDPISGHTALYWYRQSLGQGPEFLIYFQGTGAADDSGLPNDRFFAVRPEGSVSTLKIQRTERGDSAVYLCASSSPRGQGTGELFFGEGSRLTVL.

The genes are TRBV3-1 (or the pseudogene TRBV3-2) and TRBJ2-1; tentative D call: TRBD1 (6 bases). V lost 4 bases and J lost 10, with 23 bases in between. CDR1 and CDR2 from the germline V gene are LGHDT and YNNKEL (reference sequence). CDR3 length equals 16 residues. The CDR3 DNA reads TGTGCCAGCAGCCCCCTCCGGGACCAGGGGTCATACGAGCAGTTCTTC. This encodes CASSPLRDQGSYEQFF.

The chain carries TRBV4-3 and TRBJ1-1, with 7 nucleotides matching TRBD1. Germline loops: CDR1 LGHNA, CDR2 YSLEER. Trimming at V came to 4 bases and at J to 4 bases, leaving 9 bases not matched to a gene. The CDR3 runs to 15 residues. The CDR3 protein is CASSRDLTGSTEAFF. As DNA, the CDR3 is TGCGCCAGCAGCCGAGACTTGACAGGGAGCACTGAAGCTTTCTTT.

This clone showed up just once. The V call is TRBV29-1, the J call TRBJ2-7; 10 bases match TRBD2. The CDR3 extends over 14 amino acids. Germline V gives CDR1 SQVTM, CDR2 ANQGSEA. The V and J ends lost 5 bases and 5 bases, in that order; junction bases with no gene match: 9. CDR3 sequence reads: CSVKRAGGGDEQYF. The CDR3 DNA reads TGCAGCGTTAAGAGAGCGGGAGGGGGCGACGAGCAGTACTTC.

DNA of the CDR3: TGTGCCAGCTCACCACAGGGGGCGCGAAATGAGCAGTTCTTC. Translating gives CASSPQGARNEQFF. The rearrangement links TRBV18 to TRBJ2-1, with 7 positions matching TRBD1. Losses at the gene ends were 1 base for V and 7 bases for J; bases not matched to a gene: 4. The V gene's germline CDR1 is KGHSH and CDR2 LQKENI. The CDR3 is made up of 14 amino acids.

The rearrangement joins TRBV9 to TRBJ2-5; D not certain. V was clipped by 1 base and J by 5 bases, with 12 bases between them. CDR3 length: 14 residues. Germline-derived CDR1 and CDR2 are SGDLS and YYNGEE. The CDR3 bases are TGTGCCAGCAGCGTAAATCTTTACGGGGAGACCCAGTACTTC. It yields the protein CASSVNLYGETQYF.

The chain combines TRBV5-1 with TRBJ1-1; no firm D call. From germline, CDR1 is SGHRS and CDR2 YFSETQ. The germline V and J ends were trimmed by 0 bases and 0 bases, with 6 bases remaining between them. The CDR3 length is 14 residues. The CDR3: CASSLGALNTEAFF. In DNA form, the CDR3 reads TGCGCCAGCAGCTTGGGGGCTTTGAACACTGAAGCTTTCTTT. Supplemented by reference TRBV5-1 and TRBJ1-1, the full variable domain reads KAGVTQTPRYLIKTRGQQVTLSCSPISGHRSVSWYQQTPGQGLQFLFEYFSETQRNKGNFPGRFSGRQFSNSRSEMNVSTLELGDSALYLCASSLGALNTEAFFGQGTRLTVV.

This sequence joins TRBV7-3 and TRBJ2-1, with D uncertain. The CDR3 has 13 amino acids. Between the trimmed V and J ends, which lost 6 bases and 8 bases, there was a span of 14 bases. Germline V gives CDR1 SGHTA, CDR2 FQGTGA. The CDR3 region is CASRSSHEHEQFF. The CDR3 bases are TGTGCCAGCAGGTCAAGCCACGAACATGAGCAGTTCTTC. Combining the CDR3 with reference TRBV7-3 and TRBJ2-1 gives the whole variable domain GAGVSQTPSNKVTEKGKYVELRCDPISGHTALYWYRQSLGQGPEFLIYFQGTGAADDSGLPNDRFFAVRPEGSVSTLKIQRTERGDSAVYLCASRSSHEHEQFFGPGTRLTVL.

This chain connects TRBV19 to TRBJ2-3; D may be TRBD1 (5 bases). Looked up from germline, CDR1 is LNHDA and CDR2 is SQIVND (reference sequence). Trimming stripped 7 bases from V and 0 bases from J, with 11 bases between. The CDR3 sequence is 14 residues long. CDR3 residues: CASNTDSSTDTQYF. The CDR3 DNA follows: TGTGCCAGTAACACTGACAGTAGCACAGATACGCAGTATTTT.

The chain recombines TRBV24-1 with TRBJ2-2; D unresolved. The CDR3 extends over 13 amino acids. Germline CDR1 is KGHDR and CDR2 is SFDVKD. V was shortened by 5 bases and J by 4 bases, with 7 bases between the two germline ends. CDR3 residues: CATSALGTGELFF. The CDR3 DNA reads as TGTGCCACCAGTGCTCTCGGCACCGGGGAGCTGTTTTTT.

This chain uses TRBV27 with TRBJ2-3, with TRBD1 as a possible D gene (6 bases). Germline V gene lookup returns CDR1 MNHEY and CDR2 SMNVEV (reference sequence). This CDR3 spans 15 amino acids. V was clipped by 5 bases and J by 6 bases, with 18 bases between them. The CDR3 is CASSLDPGVPDTQYF. The CDR3 nucleotides are TGTGCCAGCAGTCTGGACCCAGGGGTCCCGGATACGCAGTATTTT.

This clone was seen once. The rearrangement links TRBV18 to TRBJ2-7, with D possibly being TRBD1 (6 bases). The germline V and J ends were trimmed by 6 bases and 3 bases, with 18 bases remaining between them. The germline V gene encodes CDR1 KGHSH and CDR2 LQKENI. The CDR3 extends over 15 amino acids. Here the CDR3 reads CASSHRESGYYEQYF. Here the CDR3 DNA reads TGTGCCAGCTCCCACAGGGAATCGGGGTACTACGAGCAGTACTTC.

V is TRBV15 and J is TRBJ2-3; no firm D call. Germline V gives CDR1 LNHNV, CDR2 YYDKDF (reference sequence). V lost 3 bases and J lost 3, with 13 bases in between. The CDR3 sequence is 15 residues long. The CDR3 bases are TGTGCCACCAGCAGGGTTCGGTTGAGGACAGATACGCAGTATTTT. It yields the protein CATSRVRLRTDTQYF.